Below are 5 T cell receptor beta chains sequenced from a single sample in a study of brain T cells in children with intractable seizures. The repertoire was sequenced with immunoSEQ multiplex PCR; TCRdb's copy has only in-frame clones and lacks some. The data hold tens of thousands of clones, with more than 85% observed a single time. Sequenced material: peripheral blood, taken at surgery. The origin of the receptors is a boy younger than two with tuberous sclerosis and intractable seizures.

This clone was recorded once. The chain combines TRBV5-4 with TRBJ2-7; 7 bases are a match to TRBD1. V lost 9 bases, J lost 0 bases, and 9 bases stayed unmatched. The CDR3 extends over 14 amino acids. Germline V gene lookup returns CDR1 SGHNT and CDR2 YYREEE (reference sequence). CDR3: CAMHRTGVSYEQYF. The CDR3 DNA reads as TGTGCCATGCACAGGACAGGCGTCTCCTACGAGCAGTACTTC.

V is TRBV25-1 and J is TRBJ1-5, with a tentative D call TRBD1 (6 bases). This CDR3 region has 13 residues. From germline, CDR1 is MGHDK and CDR2 SYGVNS. Trimming took off 4 bases at V and 7 bases at J, with 11 bases between the two ends. The CDR3 DNA follows: TGTGCCAGCAGTGCAGCAGGGGACCAGCCCCAGCATTTT. Protein sequence: CASSAAGDQPQHF.

This chain joins TRBV3-1 (or the pseudogene TRBV3-2) and TRBJ2-1; perhaps TRBD1 as D (7 bases). The ends were cut back, 4 bases at V and 6 bases at J, with 19 bases in the middle. The CDR3 length is 16 residues. Germline CDR1 LGHDT, CDR2 YNNKEL (reference sequence). The CDR3 DNA reads TGTGCCAGCAGCCCAGGGGGGCCCCCGTCTGGCAATGAGCAGTTCTTC. Translation: CASSPGGPPSGNEQFF.

The J gene is TRBJ1-2, the V gene TRBV5-6; 7 nucleotides align to TRBD1. CDR3 length equals 14 residues. V was pared by 4 bases and J by 7 bases, with 10 bases of the junction left unmatched. Germline CDR1 SGHDT, CDR2 YYEEEE. The CDR3 here is CASSPKRQGGGYTF. The CDR3 DNA is TGTGCCAGCAGCCCAAAACGACAGGGAGGTGGCTACACCTTC.

Only one count was recorded for this clone. The chain recombines TRBV7-8 with TRBJ1-1, with TRBD1 as a possible D gene (6 bases). Trimming removed 1 base from V and 1 base from J, with 10 bases in between. Germline V gene sequence: CDR1 SGHVS, CDR2 FQNEAQ. The CDR3 totals 15 residues. Here the CDR3 reads CASSLVAGANTEAFF. The CDR3 nucleotides are TGTGCCAGCAGCTTAGTAGCGGGGGCGAACACTGAAGCTTTCTTT.